The clone carrying this TCR beta chain has only a few counts. The data stem from a study of blood T cells in healthy people across ages. V was pared by 1 base and J by 5 bases, with 12 bases between. The CDR3 consists of 15 residues. Germline loops: CDR1 SGHTA, CDR2 FQGNSA. Per-sample PBMC isolation yielded at least 7 million cells. Sample-barcoded 5' priming and a J-beta primer mix drove a second PCR of roughly 6 to 12 cycles. From the 5' RACE reads, TCRdb called clonotypes with MiXCR, one entry per CDR3 protein. This sample has some 700,000 distinct CDR3 sequences, with around 46% found just once. The chain carries TRBV7-2 and TRBJ2-1, with D maybe TRBD2 (5 bases). The origin of this receptor is a woman aged 60 to 75 in good health. The sequenced material came from blood. The CDR3 DNA reads TGTGCCAGCAGCTTAGAAGCGGTAACCCACAATGAGCAGTTCTTC. Translating it yields CASSLEAVTHNEQFF.